The 32 T cell receptor beta chains reported below all come from one sample, sequenced in a study of blood T cell repertoires in COVID-19. Here immunoSEQ multiplex PCR was the method, and the copy in TCRdb shows in-frame clones only, minus some. The table lists 100,000 to 150,000 clones, around 74% of them singletons, with around 5.2% in the top ten. Sample: peripheral blood. These receptors were taken from a man in his fifties or sixties with acute or convalescent COVID-19.

This clone was picked up a small number of times. In DNA, the CDR3 is TGTGCCAGCAGCTTAAGTGGGGGCTCGGGGGCCAACGTCCTGACTTTC. Its translation: CASSLSGGSGANVLTF. This sequence joins TRBV7-3 and TRBJ2-6; TRBD1 is a possible D gene (6 bases). Trimming stripped 1 base from V and 4 bases from J, with 11 bases between. The CDR3 runs to 16 residues. CDR1 is SGHTA, CDR2 FQGTGA, per germline.

This clone was counted a few times. As DNA, the CDR3 is TGTGCCAGCAGTCTAGGCGGAGCCCGCTACGAGCAGTACTTC. Translated, it gives CASSLGGARYEQYF. The V and J genes are TRBV28 and TRBJ2-7; D is undetermined. The V gene lost 5 bases and the J gene lost 3 bases, with 14 bases spanning the gap. CDR1 and CDR2 (germline): MDHEN, SYDVKM. The CDR3 is 14 amino acids.

This sequence joins TRBV2 and TRBJ1-4, with TRBD1 matching 9 bases. Per the germline V gene, CDR1 is SNHLY and CDR2 is FYNNEI. V lost 6 bases to trimming and J lost 7 bases; unmatched junction nucleotides: 6. CDR3 size: 14 residues. CDR3 sequence: CASRIQGAGEKLFF. CDR3 in DNA: TGTGCCAGCAGGATACAGGGGGCAGGTGAAAAACTGTTTTTT. Filled out from reference TRBV2 and TRBJ1-4, the complete variable domain reads EPEVTQTPSHQVTQMGQEVILRCVPISNHLYFYWYRQILGQKVEFLVSFYNNEISEKSEIFDDQFSVERPDGSNFTLKIRSTKLEDSAMYFCASRIQGAGEKLFFGSGTQLSVL.

This clone was counted only a few times. The rearrangement uses TRBV28 and TRBJ1-1; 7 positions match TRBD1. V lost 7 bases to trimming and J lost 1 base; unmatched junction nucleotides: 6. There are 14 residues in the CDR3. Germline V CDR1 and CDR2: MDHEN, SYDVKM. The CDR3 DNA reads TGTGCCAGCAATAAAGGGGGCCCGAACACTGAAGCTTTCTTT. As protein: CASNKGGPNTEAFF.

The rearrangement joins TRBV13 to TRBJ2-7; TRBD2 aligns across 15 bases. The germline V gene encodes CDR1 PRHDT and CDR2 FYEKMQ (reference sequence). CDR3 size: 16 residues. Losses at the gene ends were 5 bases for V and 6 bases for J; bases not matched to a gene: 8. CDR3 bases: TGTGCCAGCAGCCTCCCCGGGACTAGCGGGGGGCTCGAGCAGTACTTC. This sequence encodes CASSLPGTSGGLEQYF.

The chain recombines TRBV27 with TRBJ2-7; TRBD2 might be the D (6 bases). Trimming took off 4 bases at V and 2 bases at J, with 15 bases between the two ends. The germline gives CDR1 MNHEY, CDR2 SMNVEV (reference sequence). The CDR3 has 15 residues. CDR3 sequence reads: CASSYRTSNPYEQYF. The DNA for the CDR3 is TGTGCCAGCAGTTATCGTACTAGCAACCCCTACGAGCAGTACTTC.

The chain joins TRBV3-1 (or the pseudogene TRBV3-2) to TRBJ1-2; no definite D call. The CDR3 consists of 14 residues. Germline values: CDR1 LGHDT, CDR2 YNNKEL (reference sequence). Trimming cost V 4 bases and J 1 base, with 10 bases left between them. The CDR3 sequence: CASSRAVGNYGYTF. The DNA of the CDR3 is TGTGCCAGCAGCCGGGCAGTGGGTAACTATGGCTACACCTTC.

This rearrangement joins TRBV28 to TRBJ1-5; TRBD1 might be the D (5 bases). Germline CDR1 and CDR2: MDHEN and SYDVKM. The length of the CDR3 is 12 residues. V lost 11 bases and J 1 base, leaving 9 bases between the germline ends. CDR3 coding DNA: TGTGCCTTGGGGCGGAGCAATCAGCCCCAGCATTTT. This encodes CALGRSNQPQHF. The variable domain in full, with the rest retrieved from reference TRBV28 and TRBJ1-5, is DVKVTQSSRYLVKRTGEKVFLECVQDMDHENMFWYRQDPGLGLRLIYFSYDVKMKEKGDIPEGYSVSREKKERFSLILESASTNQTSMYLCALGRSNQPQHFGDGTRLSIL.

The gene calls are TRBV5-6 and TRBJ1-1; weak D call: TRBD1 (6 bases). CDR3 size: 15 residues. Trimming removed 0 bases from V and 5 bases from J, with 14 bases in between. CDR1 and CDR2 (germline): SGHDT, YYEEEE. The CDR3 DNA reads as TGTGCCAGCAGCTTGGAACAGGGTCGTCGTACTGAAGCTTTCTTT. It specifies CASSLEQGRRTEAFF.

V is TRBV6-5 and J is TRBJ2-5; TRBD1 aligns across 7 bases. The germline V gene has CDR1 MNHEY and CDR2 SVGAGI. The CDR3 has 13 amino acids. With V trimmed by 7 bases and J by 5 bases, 7 bases remained unmatched. This CDR3 is CASTGQVWETQYF. The CDR3 coding sequence is TGTGCCAGCACAGGACAGGTCTGGGAGACCCAGTACTTC.

This clone was observed many times. This chain uses TRBV6-5 with TRBJ1-2, with D hard to call. Germline lookup yields CDR1 MNHEY and CDR2 SVGAGI. V was pared by 6 bases and J by 5 bases, with 19 bases between. This CDR3 spans 15 amino acids. The CDR3: CASSMAGPVNYGYTF. Here the CDR3 DNA reads TGTGCCAGCAGCATGGCAGGTCCAGTCAATTATGGCTACACCTTC.

The chain employs TRBV6-4 and TRBJ1-1; no clear D gene. CDR3 length: 13 residues. Between the trimmed V and J ends, which lost 0 bases and 4 bases, there was a span of 6 bases. CDR1 and CDR2 (germline): MRHNA, SNTAGT. This CDR3 is CASSDSETTEAFF. The CDR3 DNA sequence: TGTGCCAGCAGTGACTCGGAGACCACTGAAGCTTTCTTT.

V gene TRBV7-6 combines with J gene TRBJ2-1; 8 bases align to TRBD2. The CDR3 contains 18 residues. V lost 1 base and J lost 4; bases outside the gene matches: 12. Germline values: CDR1 SGHVS, CDR2 FNYEAQ. The CDR3 region is CASSLVWSDSGSYNEQFF. The CDR3 bases are TGTGCCAGCAGCTTAGTTTGGAGTGACAGCGGGAGTTACAATGAGCAGTTCTTC.

The V gene is TRBV5-6, the J gene TRBJ2-5; 7 nucleotides line up with TRBD2. The germline V gene has CDR1 SGHDT and CDR2 YYEEEE. V shed 0 bases, J shed 1 base, and the junction held 12 bases outside the gene matches. The CDR3 runs 18 residues. This chain's CDR3 is CASSLAGVGGTFQETQYF. The DNA for the CDR3 is TGTGCCAGCAGCTTGGCGGGTGTGGGGGGGACTTTCCAAGAGACCCAGTACTTC.

This clone was seen more than once but under ten times. This sequence joins TRBV6-5 and TRBJ1-1; D possibly corresponds to TRBD1 (6 bases). V was clipped by 2 bases and J by 6 bases, with 19 bases between them. Germline CDR1 MNHEY, CDR2 SVGAGI. This CDR3 contains 16 residues. The CDR3 loop is CASSYGRRGARAEAFF. DNA for the CDR3: TGTGCCAGCAGTTACGGCCGCCGGGGGGCGAGGGCTGAAGCTTTCTTT.

V is TRBV10-3 and J is TRBJ2-7, with D possibly TRBD2 on 7 matching bases. Germline loops: CDR1 ENHRY, CDR2 SYGVKD. The V and J ends lost 10 bases and 4 bases respectively, with 11 bases between them. The CDR3 extends over 11 amino acids. The CDR3 loop is CATGGTYEQYF. In DNA, the CDR3 is TGTGCCACGGGGGGCACGTACGAGCAGTACTTC.

The chain couples TRBV12-3 or TRBV12-4 to TRBJ2-1, with D uncertain. Trimming took off 5 bases at V and 4 bases at J, with 3 bases between the two ends. The CDR3 runs to 11 residues. The CDR3 loop reads CASSIYNEQFF. CDR3 in DNA: TGTGCCAGCAGTATATACAATGAGCAGTTCTTC.

The chain links TRBV20-1 to TRBJ2-1, with 8 bases fitting TRBD1. This CDR3 has 14 residues. Germline loops: CDR1 DFQATT, CDR2 SNEGSKA (reference sequence). The V gene end was trimmed by 3 bases and the J gene end by 4 bases; junction bases not matched to a gene: 5. The CDR3 DNA sequence: TGCAGTGCTAGTCCACAGGGGGGTTACAATGAGCAGTTCTTC. Protein sequence: CSASPQGGYNEQFF.

In this sample, this clone turned up once. V and J are TRBV2 and TRBJ1-3; unclear D gene. The germline V gene has CDR1 SNHLY and CDR2 FYNNEI. The CDR3 runs to 15 residues. Trimming shortened V by 0 bases and J by 0 bases, and 6 bases separated the two germline ends. The CDR3: CASSEATSSGNTIYF. The DNA for the CDR3 is TGTGCCAGCAGTGAAGCTACCAGCTCTGGAAACACCATATATTTT.

CDR3 amino acids: CASSSDTGETQYF. For the CDR3, the DNA is TGTGCCAGCTCATCCGACACGGGGGAGACCCAGTACTTC. The chain joins TRBV18 to TRBJ2-5; TRBD2 is a possible D gene (5 bases). Germline V gene data show CDR1 as KGHSH and CDR2 as LQKENI. The CDR3 extends over 13 amino acids. V was shortened by 5 bases and J by 5 bases, with 12 bases between the two germline ends.

The chain is built from TRBV25-1 and TRBJ1-6; 7 bases fit TRBD1. The length of the CDR3 is 15 residues. Germline values: CDR1 MGHDK, CDR2 SYGVNS. V dropped 1 base and J dropped 6; count of bases not matched to a gene: 3. This CDR3 reads CASSEWAGGNSPLHF. The DNA for the CDR3 is TGTGCCAGCAGTGAATGGGCAGGGGGTAATTCACCCCTCCACTTT.

This clone was detected a few times. The genes are TRBV2 and TRBJ1-4; D is possibly TRBD1 (5 bases). This CDR3 region has 13 residues. In germline, CDR1 is SNHLY, CDR2 FYNNEI. V shed 7 bases and J shed 4 bases, with 10 bases lying between them. The CDR3 nucleotides read TGTGCCAGCATTGTACAGGTTAATGAAAAACTGTTTTTT. It encodes CASIVQVNEKLFF.

The genes are TRBV5-1 and TRBJ2-7; possible D gene TRBD2, 5 bases. From germline, CDR1 is SGHRS and CDR2 YFSETQ. Trimming removed 0 bases at V and 4 bases at J, with 11 bases between. The CDR3 loop spans 14 amino acids. In DNA, the CDR3 is TGCGCCAGCAGCTTGGACGGAAGACTATACGAGCAGTACTTC. Translating gives CASSLDGRLYEQYF.

The gene calls are TRBV30 and TRBJ2-1; the D gene is possibly TRBD1 (6 bases). The CDR3 has 14 amino acids. The V end was cut by 4 bases, the J end by 2 bases, with 12 bases between. Germline lookup yields CDR1 GTSNPN and CDR2 SVGIG (reference sequence). CDR3 amino acids: CAWNRGGTYNEQFF. The CDR3 nucleotides are TGTGCCTGGAATCGAGGGGGAACCTACAATGAGCAGTTCTTC.

This chain connects TRBV9 to TRBJ2-3; TRBD2 might be the D (6 bases). Germline loops: CDR1 SGDLS, CDR2 YYNGEE. Between the trimmed V and J ends, which lost 4 bases and 2 bases, there was a span of 17 bases. The length of the CDR3 is 16 residues. The CDR3 DNA is TGTGCCAGCAGCCCACCGGGGAGGCGGAACACAGATACGCAGTATTTT. The encoded protein is CASSPPGRRNTDTQYF.

The chain joins TRBV27 to TRBJ1-2, with 7 positions matching TRBD1. The CDR3 length is 14 residues. Germline V lookup: CDR1 MNHEY, CDR2 SMNVEV (reference sequence). The trim removed 6 bases at V and 7 bases at J, leaving 11 bases unmatched. DNA for the CDR3: TGTGCCAGCAGCCTCTTACAGGGGTCGACTGGCTACACCTTC. Protein product: CASSLLQGSTGYTF.

The chain uses TRBV11-2 and TRBJ2-1; TRBD2 aligns across 9 bases. The CDR3 extends over 17 amino acids. The germline V gene encodes CDR1 SGHAT and CDR2 FQNNGV. V lost 5 bases, J lost 4 bases, and 12 bases stayed unmatched. CDR3 loop: CASSPTQASGVYNEQFF. The CDR3 DNA is TGTGCCAGCAGCCCGACCCAAGCTAGCGGGGTTTACAATGAGCAGTTCTTC. The complete variable domain, with remaining parts taken from reference TRBV11-2 and TRBJ2-1, reads EAGVAQSPRYKIIEKRQSVAFWCNPISGHATLYWYQQILGQGPKLLIQFQNNGVVDDSQLPKDRFSAERLKGVDSTLKIQPAKLEDSAVYLCASSPTQASGVYNEQFFGPGTRLTVL.

The J gene is TRBJ2-3, the V gene TRBV6-5; 13 bases match TRBD2. Germline lookup yields CDR1 MNHEY and CDR2 SVGAGI. The CDR3 runs to 14 residues. With 6 bases clipped from V and 10 bases from J, the junction kept 7 bases outside the gene matches. The CDR3 loop reads CASRRTSGGVAQYF. The CDR3 DNA follows: TGTGCCAGCAGACGCACTAGCGGGGGGGTCGCGCAGTATTTT.

The J gene is TRBJ2-5, the V gene TRBV5-1; 9 positions agree with TRBD2. The CDR3 is 16 residues long. With 3 bases clipped from V and 2 bases from J, the junction kept 8 bases outside the gene matches. CDR1 and CDR2 from the germline V gene are SGHRS and YFSETQ. CDR3 sequence (DNA): TGCGCCAGCAGCTGGGGGACTAGCACCTTTCAAGAGACCCAGTACTTC. This encodes CASSWGTSTFQETQYF.

This chain uses TRBV5-1 with TRBJ2-1; perhaps TRBD2 as D (6 bases). The ends were cut back, 0 bases at V and 2 bases at J, with 9 bases in the middle. This CDR3 contains 15 residues. CDR1 and CDR2 from the germline V gene are SGHRS and YFSETQ. CDR3 in DNA: TGCGCCAGCAGCTTGGACGGCGGGGCCTACAATGAGCAGTTCTTC. Encoded protein: CASSLDGGAYNEQFF.

This clone was seen a single time. The gene calls are TRBV5-6 and TRBJ2-5; D possibly corresponds to TRBD1 (5 bases). CDR3 size: 15 residues. V dropped 2 bases and J dropped 1 base, with 12 bases sitting between them. Germline V gene lookup returns CDR1 SGHDT and CDR2 YYEEEE. The CDR3: CASSLGSQGQETQYF. CDR3 in DNA: TGTGCCAGCAGCTTAGGTTCGCAGGGCCAAGAGACCCAGTACTTC.

CDR3 in DNA: TGTGCCAGCAGCCCCCGGGCTAGCGGGTCGGGTGAGCAGTTCTTC. This gives the protein CASSPRASGSGEQFF. The chain is built from TRBV7-3 and TRBJ2-1; 8 positions agree with TRBD2. This CDR3 region has 15 residues. Germline V gene sequence: CDR1 SGHTA, CDR2 FQGTGA. Unmatched junction bases numbered 12, after V lost 5 bases and J lost 9 bases.